The T cell receptor (beta chain) under discussion was sequenced for a study of CD8 T cells in Susac syndrome. This clonotype was observed a handful of times. It was with random hexamers that roughly 0.5 to 1 ug RNA was reverse transcribed. TCRdb re-called the immunoSEQ multiplex PCR reads through MiXCR, storing one row per CDR3 protein. In the table there are about 150,000 distinct CDR3 sequences, 90% to 96% of which are singletons. The TCR comes from a human donor with Susac syndrome. Sequencing was performed on CD4+ T cells from PBMCs.

The CDR3 DNA sequence: TGTGCCAGCAGCGTAGAGGGTAGTAATGAAAAACTGTTTTTT. Translated, it gives CASSVEGSNEKLFF. The chain is built from TRBV9 and TRBJ1-4; D gene unclear. The CDR3 covers 14 residues. V was cut by 0 bases and J by 4 bases, with 7 bases left in between. Germline V gene data show CDR1 as SGDLS and CDR2 as YYNGEE.